This TCR beta chain was profiled in a study of cytomegalovirus exposure and HLA in healthy donors. Germline V CDR1 and CDR2: SGHDT, YYEEEE. V shed 2 bases and J 6 bases; nucleotides not matched to a gene: 2. The CDR3 is made up of 14 amino acids. This clone came up once. The table came from immunoSEQ multiplex PCR; TCRdb's copy has only in-frame clones and leaves some out. This sample carries fewer than 55,000 clones, 92% of them seen once, and the ten largest clones take 1.4%. Sequenced sample: PBMCs. The J gene is TRBJ2-2, the V gene TRBV5-6; 9 nucleotides line up with TRBD2. The clonotype originates from a young man in good health and CMV-seronegative. CDR3 residues: CASSLAGGSGELFF. DNA of the CDR3: TGTGCCAGCAGCTTAGCGGGAGGTTCCGGGGAGCTGTTTTTT.